The entry below describes one T cell receptor (beta chain). Its specificity is unknown. The V gene's germline CDR1 is SGHTA and CDR2 FQGNSA. V lost 5 bases and J lost 10, with 17 bases in between. This CDR3 is built from 13 residues. The data were obtained in a study of lymphopenia after photon versus proton radiotherapy. Findings and limits, study-wide: Oligoclonal CD8+ Temra expansion after nadir drove photon patients' diversity drop. Proton therapy kept repertoires fairly stable, unlike photons, which gained effector/memory cells.

Repertoires were generated with immunoSEQ multiplex PCR, while TCRdb's copy carries only in-frame clones and drops some. The data contain around 26,000 clones, roughly 82% of them seen just once; the ten biggest clones take up approximately 22%. This material consisted of peripheral blood, taken from a patient treated with proton-based radiotherapy. The chain combines TRBV7-2 with TRBJ1-2, with D unresolved. The clonotype was recovered from an older woman with pancreatic cancer. CDR3 DNA sequence: TGTGCCAGCAGCCCCTGGGTCGTGGAGGACTACACCTTC. It encodes CASSPWVVEDYTF.